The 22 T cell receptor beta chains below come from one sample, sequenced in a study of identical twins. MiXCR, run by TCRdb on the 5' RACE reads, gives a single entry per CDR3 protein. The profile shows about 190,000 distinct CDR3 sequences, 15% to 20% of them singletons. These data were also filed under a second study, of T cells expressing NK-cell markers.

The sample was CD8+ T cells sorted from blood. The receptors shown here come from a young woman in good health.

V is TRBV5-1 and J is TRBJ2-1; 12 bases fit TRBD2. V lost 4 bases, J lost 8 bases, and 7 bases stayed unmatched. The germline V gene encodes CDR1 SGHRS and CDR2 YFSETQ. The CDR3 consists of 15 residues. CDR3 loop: CASSPGTSGFDEQFF. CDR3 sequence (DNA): TGCGCCAGCAGCCCCGGGACTAGCGGGTTCGATGAGCAGTTCTTC. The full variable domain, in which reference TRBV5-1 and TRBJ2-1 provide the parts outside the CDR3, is KAGVTQTPRYLIKTRGQQVTLSCSPISGHRSVSWYQQTPGQGLQFLFEYFSETQRNKGNFPGRFSGRQFSNSRSEMNVSTLELGDSALYLCASSPGTSGFDEQFFGPGTRLTVL.

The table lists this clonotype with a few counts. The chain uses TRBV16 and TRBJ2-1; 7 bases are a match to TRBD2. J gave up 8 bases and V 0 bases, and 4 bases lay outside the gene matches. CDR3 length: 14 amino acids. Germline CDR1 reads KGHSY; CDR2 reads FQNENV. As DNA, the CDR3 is TGTGCCAGCAGCCAATCCGAGGGGAGGGATGAGCAGTTCTTC. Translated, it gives CASSQSEGRDEQFF. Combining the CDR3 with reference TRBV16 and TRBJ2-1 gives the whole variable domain GEEVAQTPKHLVRGEGQKAKLYCAPIKGHSYVFWYQQVLKNEFKFLISFQNENVFDETGMPKERFSAKCLPNSPCSLEIQATKLEDSAVYFCASSQSEGRDEQFFGPGTRLTVL.

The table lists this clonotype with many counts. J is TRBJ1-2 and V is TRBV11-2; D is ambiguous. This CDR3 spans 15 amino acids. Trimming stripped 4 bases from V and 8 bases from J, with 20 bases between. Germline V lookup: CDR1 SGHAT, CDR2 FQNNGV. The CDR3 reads CASSWTSRVRGGYTF. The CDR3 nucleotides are TGTGCCAGCAGCTGGACTTCTCGGGTTCGTGGAGGCTACACCTTC.

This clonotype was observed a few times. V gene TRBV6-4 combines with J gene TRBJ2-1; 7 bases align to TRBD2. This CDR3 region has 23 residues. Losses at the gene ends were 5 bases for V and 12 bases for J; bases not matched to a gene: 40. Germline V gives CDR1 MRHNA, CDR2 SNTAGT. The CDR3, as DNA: TGTGCCAGCAGTCCCACCCTGCCGGTTGGCGGATTACCAGGACTAGTACGAGGGTGGGGGCAGTTCTTC. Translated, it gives CASSPTLPVGGLPGLVRGWGQFF.

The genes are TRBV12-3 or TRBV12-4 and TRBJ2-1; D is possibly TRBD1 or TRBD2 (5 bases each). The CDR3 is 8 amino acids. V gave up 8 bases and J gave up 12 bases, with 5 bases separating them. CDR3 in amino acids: CASGGQFF. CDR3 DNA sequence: TGTGCCAGCGGGGGGCAGTTCTTC.

This CDR3 reads CASSSLSVIGTDTQYF. The CDR3 DNA reads as TGTGCCAGCAGTTCCTTAAGCGTTATCGGCACAGATACGCAGTATTTT. This sequence joins TRBV12-3 or TRBV12-4 and TRBJ2-3; the D is unclear. The V end lost 4 bases, the J end lost 1 base, and 15 bases lay between the germline ends. This CDR3 region has 16 residues.

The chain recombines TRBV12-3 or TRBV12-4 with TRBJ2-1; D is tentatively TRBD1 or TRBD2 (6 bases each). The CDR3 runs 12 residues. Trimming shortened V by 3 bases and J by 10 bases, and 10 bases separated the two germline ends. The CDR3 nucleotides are TGTGCCAGCAGTTTGGGGGGCGTCGAGCAGTTCTTC. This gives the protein CASSLGGVEQFF.

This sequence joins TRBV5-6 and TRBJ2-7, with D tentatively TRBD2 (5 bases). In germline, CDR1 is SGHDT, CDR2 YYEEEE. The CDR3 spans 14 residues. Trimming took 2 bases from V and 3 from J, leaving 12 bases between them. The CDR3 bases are TGTGCCAGCAGCTTCCGAGGGCGCCTCTACGAGCAGTACTTC. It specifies CASSFRGRLYEQYF.

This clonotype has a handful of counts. As DNA, the CDR3 is TGTGCCAGCAGTTTAGCAGGTTATAGCAATCAGCCCCAGCATTTT. It translates to CASSLAGYSNQPQHF. The J gene is TRBJ1-5, the V gene TRBV12-3 or TRBV12-4; no firm D call. V lost 0 bases and J lost 0, with 6 bases in between. The CDR3 covers 15 residues.

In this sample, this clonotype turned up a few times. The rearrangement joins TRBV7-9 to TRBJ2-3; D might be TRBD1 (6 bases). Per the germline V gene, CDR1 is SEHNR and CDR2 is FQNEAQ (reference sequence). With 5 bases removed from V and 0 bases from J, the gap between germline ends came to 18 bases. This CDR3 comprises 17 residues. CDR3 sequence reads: CASSQRGQKTSTDTQYF. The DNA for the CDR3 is TGTGCCAGCAGCCAACGGGGACAAAAGACTAGCACAGATACGCAGTATTTT.

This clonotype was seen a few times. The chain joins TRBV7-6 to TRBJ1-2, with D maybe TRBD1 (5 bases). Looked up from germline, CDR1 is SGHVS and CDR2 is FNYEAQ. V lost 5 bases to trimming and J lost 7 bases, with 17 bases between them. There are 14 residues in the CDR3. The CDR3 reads CASSTAGPLGGYTF. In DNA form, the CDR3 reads TGTGCCAGCAGCACGGCGGGGCCTCTGGGTGGCTACACCTTC.

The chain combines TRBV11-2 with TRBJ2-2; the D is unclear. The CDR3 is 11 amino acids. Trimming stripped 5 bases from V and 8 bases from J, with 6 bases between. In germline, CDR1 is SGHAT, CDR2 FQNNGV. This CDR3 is CASSDRGELFF. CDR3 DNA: TGTGCCAGCAGCGACCGGGGGGAGCTGTTTTTT. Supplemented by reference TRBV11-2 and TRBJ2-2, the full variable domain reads EAGVAQSPRYKIIEKRQSVAFWCNPISGHATLYWYQQILGQGPKLLIQFQNNGVVDDSQLPKDRFSAERLKGVDSTLKIQPAKLEDSAVYLCASSDRGELFFGEGSRLTVL.

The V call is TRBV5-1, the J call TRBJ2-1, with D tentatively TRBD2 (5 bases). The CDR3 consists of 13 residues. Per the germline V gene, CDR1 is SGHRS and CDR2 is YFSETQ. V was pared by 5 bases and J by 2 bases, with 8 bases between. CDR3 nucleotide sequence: TGCGCCAGCAGGGACTCCACCTACAATGAGCAGTTCTTC. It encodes CASRDSTYNEQFF.

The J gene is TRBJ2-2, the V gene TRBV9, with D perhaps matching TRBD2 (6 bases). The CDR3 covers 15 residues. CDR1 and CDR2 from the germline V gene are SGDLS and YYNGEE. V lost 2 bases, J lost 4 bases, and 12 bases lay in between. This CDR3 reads CASSVVSGSTGELFF. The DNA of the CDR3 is TGTGCCAGCAGCGTGGTTAGCGGCTCCACCGGGGAGCTGTTTTTT.

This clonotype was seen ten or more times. DNA of the CDR3: TGTGCCAGCAGTCGACAGGGTAACACTGAAGCTTTCTTT. This encodes CASSRQGNTEAFF. The V gene is TRBV7-6, the J gene TRBJ1-1, with 7 bases lining up with TRBD1. This CDR3 spans 13 amino acids. The ends lost 6 bases at V and 2 bases at J; junction bases unmatched: 3. Germline CDR1 is SGHVS and CDR2 is FNYEAQ. The whole variable domain, filled in from reference TRBV7-6 and TRBJ1-1, reads GAGVSQSPRYKVTKRGQDVALRCDPISGHVSLYWYRQALGQGPEFLTYFNYEAQQDKSGLPNDRFSAERPEGSISTLTIQRTEQRDSAMYRCASSRQGNTEAFFGQGTRLTVV.

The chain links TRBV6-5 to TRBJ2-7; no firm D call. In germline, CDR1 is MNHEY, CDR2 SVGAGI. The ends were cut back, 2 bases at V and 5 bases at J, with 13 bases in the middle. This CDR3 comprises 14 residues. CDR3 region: CASSYRQVGDEQYF. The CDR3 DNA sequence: TGTGCCAGCAGTTACAGGCAGGTTGGCGACGAGCAGTACTTC.

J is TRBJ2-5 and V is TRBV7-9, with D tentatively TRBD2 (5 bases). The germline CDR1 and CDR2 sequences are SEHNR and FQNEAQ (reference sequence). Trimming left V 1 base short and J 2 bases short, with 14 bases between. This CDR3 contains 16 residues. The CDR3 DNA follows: TGTGCCAGCAGCTTAGACAGCGGCAGGCTACAAGAGACCCAGTACTTC. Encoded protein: CASSLDSGRLQETQYF.

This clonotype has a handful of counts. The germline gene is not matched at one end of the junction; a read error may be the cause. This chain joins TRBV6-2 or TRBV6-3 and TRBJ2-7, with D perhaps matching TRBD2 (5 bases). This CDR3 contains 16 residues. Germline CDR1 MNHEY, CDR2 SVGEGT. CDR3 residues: CASSSFVASRTYGQYF. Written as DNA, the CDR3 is TGTGCCAGCAGTTCCTTCGTAGCGAGCCGAACTTACGGGCAGTACTTC.

The CDR3 nucleotides read TGTGCCATCAGTGGCGAGAGGGGCTCCTACGAGCAGTACTTC. Amino acids: CAISGERGSYEQYF. V usage is TRBV10-3 and J usage is TRBJ2-7; D is tentatively TRBD1 or TRBD2 (5 bases each). The germline V gene encodes CDR1 ENHRY and CDR2 SYGVKD. V gave up 4 bases and J gave up 0 bases, with 10 bases separating them. The CDR3 sequence is 14 residues long.

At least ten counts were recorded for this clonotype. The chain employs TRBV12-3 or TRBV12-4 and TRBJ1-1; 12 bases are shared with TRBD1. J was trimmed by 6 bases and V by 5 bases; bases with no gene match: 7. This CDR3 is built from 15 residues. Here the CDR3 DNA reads TGTGCCAGCAGTAACAGCGGGACAGGGGGCCCTGAAGCTTTCTTT. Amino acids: CASSNSGTGGPEAFF.

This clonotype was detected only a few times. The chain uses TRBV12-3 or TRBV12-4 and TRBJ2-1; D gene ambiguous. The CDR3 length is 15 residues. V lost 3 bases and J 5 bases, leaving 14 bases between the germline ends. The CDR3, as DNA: TGTGCCAGCAGTTTCATCCGACTGGCCCACAATGAGCAGTTCTTC. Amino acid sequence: CASSFIRLAHNEQFF.

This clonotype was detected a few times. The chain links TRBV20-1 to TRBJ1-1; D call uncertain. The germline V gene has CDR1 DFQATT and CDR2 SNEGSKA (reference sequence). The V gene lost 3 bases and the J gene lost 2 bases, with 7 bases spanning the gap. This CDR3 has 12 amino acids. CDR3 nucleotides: TGCAGTGCTAGTCTGTACAACACTGAAGCTTTCTTT. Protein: CSASLYNTEAFF.